A selection of T cell receptor beta chains follows, all from one sample in a study of PD-1 blockade in mismatch repair-deficient tumors. Their antigens remain unidentified. This table comes from immunoSEQ multiplex PCR, and its TCRdb copy is limited to in-frame clones, with some not included. The sample carries roughly 14,000 clones, around 86% recorded once. Sequenced here: cells cultured in vitro, sampled from a patient treated with pembrolizumab. The receptors were gathered from an adult with mismatch repair-deficient cancer. Both conserved end residues are part of each CDR3. A D gene is named only where the DNA matches it firmly. Part of the rows lack a size; the others show once, few, many or a class for expanded clones.

d_gene	j_gene	v_gene	abundance	CDR3nt	CDR3aa
NA	TRBJ1-1	TRBV7-8	NA	TGTGCCTCCACTTACGGGGGGGCAGCTGAAGCTTTCTTT	CASTYGGAAEAFF
TRBD1	TRBJ2-5	TRBV5-1	NA	TGCGCCAGCAGCTACTCCGGGACAGGGGAAGAGACCCAGTACTTC	CASSYSGTGEETQYF
TRBD2	TRBJ2-3	TRBV11-2	NA	TGTGCCAGCAGCCCTAGGGGATTAGCGGGAGCAGATACGCAGTATTTT	CASSPRGLAGADTQYF
NA	TRBJ1-1	TRBV7-2	once	TGTGCCAGCAGCTTAGGGATGACTGAAGCTTTCTTT	CASSLGMTEAFF
NA	TRBJ1-2	TRBV27	NA	TGTGCCAGCAGTTTGGTGGGGGCCGTGGGCTATGGCTACACCTTC	CASSLVGAVGYGYTF
TRBD2	TRBJ2-3	TRBV6-1	NA	TGTGCCAGCAGTGCCTCGACAGGACTAGCAACAGATACGCAGTATTTT	CASSASTGLATDTQYF
TRBD1	TRBJ2-5	TRBV19	NA	TGTGCCAGTAGCATGTCTCCGGGACAGGGGGTAGAGACCCAGTACTTC	CASSMSPGQGVETQYF
TRBD2	TRBJ2-5	TRBV7-8	NA	TGTGCCAGCAGCGGCGGGACTAGCGGGAGCTGGGAGACCCAGTACTTC	CASSGGTSGSWETQYF
NA	TRBJ2-1	TRBV19	NA	TGTGCCAGTAGTATAGGAATTAGCGATGAGCAGTTCTTC	CASSIGISDEQFF
NA	TRBJ1-4	TRBV7-8	NA	TGTGCCAGCAGCTTAGCGGGGACAGAAAAACTGTTTTTT	CASSLAGTEKLFF
NA	TRBJ2-7	TRBV5-1	NA	TGCGCCAGCAGCTTGGTGGGGGGCGGGGACGAGCAGTACTTC	CASSLVGGGDEQYF
TRBD2	TRBJ2-3	TRBV29-1	NA	TGCAGCGGTCGGGAGGGCCTCGCAGATACGCAGTATTTT	CSGREGLADTQYF
NA	TRBJ1-1	TRBV16	NA	TGTGCCAGCAGCCAAGATGGGGCGAACACTGAAGCTTTCTTT	CASSQDGANTEAFF
NA	TRBJ1-2	TRBV19	NA	TGTGCCAGTAGCCCGGACAGTTACTATGGCTACACCTTC	CASSPDSYYGYTF
NA	TRBJ2-7	TRBV25-1	NA	TGTGCCAGCAGTGAGGGGGACGAGCAGTACTTC	CASSEGDEQYF
NA	TRBJ1-1	TRBV2	few	TGTGCCAGCAGTGTAACAGGGAACACTGAAGCTTTCTTT	CASSVTGNTEAFF
TRBD1	TRBJ1-2	TRBV19	few	TGTGCCAGTAGTCCACAGGGGGGAGGTCGCTACGGCTACACCTTC	CASSPQGGGRYGYTF
NA	TRBJ1-3	TRBV5-1	NA	TGCGCCAGCAGCTTGGACGGCAGCTCTGGAAACACCATATATTTT	CASSLDGSSGNTIYF
NA	TRBJ1-5	TRBV5-1	NA	TGCGCCAGCAGCCAAAACAGGGACCAGCCCCAGCATTTT	CASSQNRDQPQHF
NA	TRBJ2-7	TRBV27	NA	TGTGCCAGCAGTTTGATAGGGGCTCCCTACGAGCAGTACTTC	CASSLIGAPYEQYF
NA	TRBJ1-5	TRBV7-2	few	TGTGCCAGCAGCGTTCAGCTTAATCAGCCCCAGCATTTT	CASSVQLNQPQHF
TRBD1	TRBJ1-5	TRBV10-3	few	TGTGCCATCAGTGAGGGACTGCGGACAGGGGGTAATCAGCCCCAGCATTTT	CAISEGLRTGGNQPQHF
NA	TRBJ2-2	TRBV5-1	NA	TGCGCCAGCAGCCCAAGACAGAGCACCGGGGAGCTGTTTTTT	CASSPRQSTGELFF
NA	TRBJ2-1	TRBV7-3	few	TGTGCCAGCAGCGTTACCGGGACATACAATGAGCAGTTCTTC	CASSVTGTYNEQFF
NA	TRBJ1-5	TRBV28	NA	TGTGCCAGCACCCGGAGTGGGGGGCTTGGCAATCAGCCCCAGCATTTT	CASTRSGGLGNQPQHF
NA	TRBJ2-2	TRBV9	NA	TGTGCCAGCAGCCAGGGGCCGAACACCGGGGAGCTGTTTTTT	CASSQGPNTGELFF
TRBD2	TRBJ2-7	TRBV18	NA	TGTGCCACCTCCCGGGGGGGAGAGGGGTACGAGCAGTACTTC	CATSRGGEGYEQYF
TRBD2	TRBJ2-7	TRBV5-1	NA	TGCGCCAGCAGCTTGTCTAGCGGGACCAATATGAACTACGAGCAGTACTTC	CASSLSSGTNMNYEQYF
TRBD2	TRBJ2-7	TRBV4-1	NA	TGCGCCAGCAGCCAAGGACTAGCGGGAGGAGGTGAGCAGTACTTC	CASSQGLAGGGEQYF
TRBD2	TRBJ2-7	TRBV9	NA	TGTGCCAGCAGCCGAAGCCTGGGAGGTTGGACTAGCGGGAGGACCCACGAGCAGTACTTC	CASSRSLGGWTSGRTHEQYF
TRBD2	TRBJ2-1	TRBV5-1	NA	TGCGCCAGCAGCCTTTCTCGGCTAGCGGGAGAGAACAATGAGCAGTTCTTC	CASSLSRLAGENNEQFF
TRBD1	TRBJ1-5	TRBV7-2	NA	TGTGCCAGCAGCCCTTGGACAGGAAACAATCAGCCCCAGCATTTT	CASSPWTGNNQPQHF
TRBD2	TRBJ2-7	TRBV9	NA	TGTGCCAGCAGCATCGGACTAGCGGGAGTACACGAGCAGTACTTC	CASSIGLAGVHEQYF
TRBD1	TRBJ2-2	TRBV7-9	NA	TGTGCCAGCAGCACCGGGACAGAGAACACCGGGGAGCTGTTTTTT	CASSTGTENTGELFF
TRBD2	TRBJ2-2	TRBV28	NA	TGTGCCAGCAGCCAACTAGCGGGAGGAAACACCGGGGAGCTGTTTTTT	CASSQLAGGNTGELFF
NA	TRBJ2-2	TRBV6-4	once	TGTGCCAGCAGTGTCAGGGAAGGCGGGGAGCTGTTTTTT	CASSVREGGELFF
TRBD1	TRBJ1-3	TRBV5-1	NA	TGCGCCAGCAGCGCCGGGACAGGGGTCGGAAACACCATATATTTT	CASSAGTGVGNTIYF
NA	TRBJ2-7	TRBV5-1	NA	TGCGCCAGCAGCGGAGGACCTGGCTACGAGCAGTACTTC	CASSGGPGYEQYF
NA	TRBJ1-2	TRBV19	NA	TGTGCCAGTAGTACACCGGGAAGGGAGATCGGTGGCTACACCTTC	CASSTPGREIGGYTF
TRBD2	TRBJ2-7	TRBV18	NA	TGTGCCAGCTCACGCACTGGGGGGGAAAACTACGAGCAGTACTTC	CASSRTGGENYEQYF
NA	TRBJ2-1	TRBV2	few	TGTGCCAGCAGTCCCCCAGCGGCCACTATCTACAATGAGCAGTTCTTC	CASSPPAATIYNEQFF
NA	TRBJ1-1	TRBV28	NA	TGTGCCAGCGGCTACAAGAGCAGTCTTGAAGCTTTCTTT	CASGYKSSLEAFF
NA	TRBJ1-3	TRBV6-5	NA	TGTGCCAGCAGTTACAGGGCCTCTGGAAACACCATATATTTT	CASSYRASGNTIYF
TRBD2	TRBJ2-3	TRBV4-2	NA	TGTGCCAGCAGCCAAATACTAGCGGGAGACGGCGCAGATACGCAGTATTTT	CASSQILAGDGADTQYF
TRBD2	TRBJ2-5	TRBV19	NA	TGTGCCAGTAGTATCTTCTTGGGACTAGCGGCACGAGAGACCCAGTACTTC	CASSIFLGLAARETQYF
NA	TRBJ1-5	TRBV2	NA	TGTGCCAGCGGAACGGGCCAGCCCCAGCATTTT	CASGTGQPQHF
NA	TRBJ2-7	TRBV28	once	TGTGCCAGCAGTTTAGGCGCGACCTACGAGCAGTACTTC	CASSLGATYEQYF